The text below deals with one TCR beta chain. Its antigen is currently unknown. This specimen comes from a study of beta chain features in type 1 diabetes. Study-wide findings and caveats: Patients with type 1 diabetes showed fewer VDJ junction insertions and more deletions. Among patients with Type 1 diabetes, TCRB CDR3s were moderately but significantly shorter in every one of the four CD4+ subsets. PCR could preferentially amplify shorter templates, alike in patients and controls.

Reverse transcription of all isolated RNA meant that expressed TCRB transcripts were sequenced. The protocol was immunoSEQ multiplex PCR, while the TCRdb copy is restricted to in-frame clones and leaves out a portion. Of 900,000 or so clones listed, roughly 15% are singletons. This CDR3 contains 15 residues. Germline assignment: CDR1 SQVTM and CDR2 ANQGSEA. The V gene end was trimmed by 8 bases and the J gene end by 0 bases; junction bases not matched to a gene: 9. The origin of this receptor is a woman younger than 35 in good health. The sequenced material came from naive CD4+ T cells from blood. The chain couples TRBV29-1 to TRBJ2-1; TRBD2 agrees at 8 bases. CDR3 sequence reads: CSYRALAASYNEQFF. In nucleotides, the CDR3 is TGCAGCTACCGAGCACTAGCGGCCTCCTACAATGAGCAGTTCTTC.